What follows is one TCR beta chain and its context. Its antigen is unknown. Uncontrolled infection, other autoimmune disease, pregnancy or lactation led to exclusion. This sample is drawn from a study of T cells in Graves' hyperthyroidism and ophthalmopathy. RNA transcripts yielded amplified TCR beta CDR3 regions. A set of HTBI primers served as the primers for a first-round RT-PCR of the TCR CDR3. TCRdb called the multiplex PCR reads again in MiXCR, with one record for every CDR3 protein. The table lists about 760,000 distinct CDR3 sequences, roughly a third of them singletons. Study conclusions and caveats: Among clonotypes expanded in thyroid above 0.001, most were also found in blood.

Sequenced: blood. This TCR came from a woman in her forties with Graves' hyperthyroidism.

The CDR3 nucleotides read TGTGCCAGCAGTTTAAGAGGCGGGGGGGACCAAGAGACCCAGTACTTC. It is translated as CASSLRGGGDQETQYF. The rearrangement links TRBV12-3 or TRBV12-4 to TRBJ2-5, with 9 nucleotides matching TRBD2. This CDR3 is 16 amino acids long. J gave up 0 bases and V 2 bases, and 4 bases lay outside the gene matches.